This T cell receptor beta chain was captured in a study of CD8+ T cells in alopecia areata. Following extraction, RNA underwent reverse transcription to cDNA, which served as the sequencing template. The method was immunoSEQ multiplex PCR; TCRdb's version includes in-frame clones alone and lacks a portion of them. Of 100,000 to 150,000 clones listed, roughly 57% are singletons. Documented treatment: oral pan-JAK inhibitor, 5-10 mg twice daily. CDR3 length equals 14 residues. V was clipped by 5 bases and J by 4 bases, with 15 bases between them. The germline CDR1 and CDR2 sequences are GTSNPN and SVGIG (reference sequence).

This sample comprised CD4+ T cells sorted from blood, obtained at week 4, from a patient treated with tofacitinib. The receptor was isolated from a human donor with alopecia areata. This rearrangement joins TRBV30 to TRBJ1-5, with D unresolved. CDR3: CAWARGLSNQPQHF. The DNA of the CDR3 is TGTGCCTGGGCGCGAGGACTGTCGAATCAGCCCCAGCATTTT.